Following are 5 T cell receptor beta chains from one sample sequenced in a study of blood T cells in healthy people across ages. Then a second PCR, running about 6 to 12 cycles, was carried out with a sample-barcoded 5' primer and a J-beta primer mix. TCRdb re-derived calls from the 5' RACE reads in MiXCR, one entry per CDR3 protein. The repertoire includes some 900,000 distinct CDR3 sequences, 29% of them detected once, and roughly 17% sits in the top ten. The specimen sequenced was blood. The origin of the receptors is an elderly woman in good health.

Concerning this clonotype itself: A much bigger clone sits one base away, suggesting this may be a read error. The CDR3 loop reads CASSEMARLLETQYF. The CDR3 DNA reads as TGTGCCAGCAGTGAAATGGCGAGGCTCCTAGAGACCCAGTACTTC. The chain recombines TRBV25-1 with TRBJ2-7; D call uncertain. Judging by the DNA end, TRBJ2-5 fits better; the J call may be wrong. CDR1 and CDR2 from the germline V gene are MGHDK and SYGVNS. This CDR3 region has 15 residues.

This clonotype has a count of ten or more. The chain has TRBV12-3 or TRBV12-4 and TRBJ1-2, with TRBD1 as a possible D gene (5 bases). Trimming stripped 3 bases from V and 8 bases from J, with 10 bases between. This CDR3 comprises 12 residues. CDR3 nucleotide sequence: TGTGCCAGCAGTTTTCAGCGGGGCGGCTACACCTTC. Encoded protein: CASSFQRGGYTF.

This clonotype was picked up many times. V gene TRBV4-2 combines with J gene TRBJ1-2; 11 positions match TRBD1. The germline gives CDR1 LGHNA, CDR2 YNFKEQ. V lost 0 bases and J lost 8; bases outside the gene matches: 5. The CDR3 spans 15 residues. CDR3 sequence reads: CASSQEDRGLQGYTF. As DNA, the CDR3 is TGTGCCAGCAGCCAAGAGGACAGGGGGCTGCAAGGCTACACCTTC.

This chain connects TRBV11-3 to TRBJ2-1, with D uncertain. Germline V lookup: CDR1 SGHNT, CDR2 YENEEA. V shed 0 bases and J shed 6 bases, with 9 bases lying between them. The CDR3 consists of 14 residues. Here the CDR3 reads CASSLDPVSNEQFF. CDR3 nucleotide sequence: TGTGCCAGCAGCTTAGATCCGGTCAGCAATGAGCAGTTCTTC. The whole variable domain, remainder taken from reference TRBV11-3 and TRBJ2-1, is EAGVVQSPRYKIIEKKQPVAFWCNPISGHNTLYWYLQNLGQGPELLIRYENEEAVDDSQLPKDRFSAERLKGVDSTLKIQPAELGDSAVYLCASSLDPVSNEQFFGPGTRLTVL.

The rearrangement links TRBV7-3 to TRBJ1-1; D remains unclear. The germline V gene has CDR1 SGHTA and CDR2 FQGTGA. The CDR3 is made up of 13 amino acids. V was clipped by 5 bases and J by 8 bases, with 15 bases between them. The CDR3 protein is CASSQAQVGEAFF. CDR3 sequence (DNA): TGTGCCAGCAGCCAGGCCCAAGTCGGGGAAGCTTTCTTT.